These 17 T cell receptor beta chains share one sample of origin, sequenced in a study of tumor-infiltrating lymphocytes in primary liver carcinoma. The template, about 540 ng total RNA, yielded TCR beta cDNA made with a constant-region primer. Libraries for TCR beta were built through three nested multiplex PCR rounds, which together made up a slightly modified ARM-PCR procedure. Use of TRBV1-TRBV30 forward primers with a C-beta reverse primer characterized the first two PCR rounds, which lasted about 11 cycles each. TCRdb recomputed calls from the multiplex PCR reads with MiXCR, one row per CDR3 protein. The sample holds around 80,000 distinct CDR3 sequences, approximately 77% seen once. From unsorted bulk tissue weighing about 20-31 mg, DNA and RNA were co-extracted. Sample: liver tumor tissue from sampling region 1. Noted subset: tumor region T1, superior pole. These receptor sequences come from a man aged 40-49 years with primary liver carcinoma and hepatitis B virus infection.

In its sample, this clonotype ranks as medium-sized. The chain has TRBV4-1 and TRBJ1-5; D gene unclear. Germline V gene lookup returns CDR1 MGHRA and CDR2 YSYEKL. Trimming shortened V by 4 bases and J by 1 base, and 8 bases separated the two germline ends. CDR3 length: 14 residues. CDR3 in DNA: TGCGCCAGCAGCCCCTCATTAAGCAATCAGCCCCAGCATTTT. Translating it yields CASSPSLSNQPQHF.

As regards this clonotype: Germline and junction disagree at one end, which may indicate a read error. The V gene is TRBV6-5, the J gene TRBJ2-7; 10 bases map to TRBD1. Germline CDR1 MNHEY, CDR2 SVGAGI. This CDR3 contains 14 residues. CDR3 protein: CASYTGQGYYEQYF. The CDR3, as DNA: TGTGCCAGCTACACGGGACAGGGGTACTACGAACAGTACTTC.

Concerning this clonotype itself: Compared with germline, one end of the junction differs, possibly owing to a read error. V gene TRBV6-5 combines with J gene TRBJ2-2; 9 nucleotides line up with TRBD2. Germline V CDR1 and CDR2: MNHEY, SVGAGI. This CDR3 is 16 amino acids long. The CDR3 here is CASSSLSGRTTWEMFF. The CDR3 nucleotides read TGTGCCAGTAGTTCCTTGAGCGGGAGGACTACCTGGGAGATGTTTTTT.

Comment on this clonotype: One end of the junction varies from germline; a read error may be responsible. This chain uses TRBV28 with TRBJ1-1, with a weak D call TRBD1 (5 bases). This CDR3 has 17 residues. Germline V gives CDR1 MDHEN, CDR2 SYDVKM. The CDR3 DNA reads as TGTGCCAGCAGTTTGGTAACGGCAGGTGGGGGGAACACTGGAGCTTTCTTT. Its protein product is CASSLVTAGGGNTGAFF.

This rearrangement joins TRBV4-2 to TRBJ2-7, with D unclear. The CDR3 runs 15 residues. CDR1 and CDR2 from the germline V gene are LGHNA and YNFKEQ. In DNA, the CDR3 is TGTGCTAACAGCCAAGAACAGACAAGATCCTACGAGCAGTACGTC. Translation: CANSQEQTRSYEQYV.

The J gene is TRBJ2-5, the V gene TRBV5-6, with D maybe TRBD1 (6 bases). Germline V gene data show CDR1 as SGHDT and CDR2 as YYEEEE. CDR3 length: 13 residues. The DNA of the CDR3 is TGTCCCTGCAGCTTCACAGGGCGGGAGACCCAGTACTTC. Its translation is CPCSFTGRETQYF.

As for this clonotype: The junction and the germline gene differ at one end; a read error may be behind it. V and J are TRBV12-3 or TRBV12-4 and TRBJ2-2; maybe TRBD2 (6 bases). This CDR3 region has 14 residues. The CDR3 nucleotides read TGTGCCAGCAGTTTCGGAGCGTACACCCGGGAGCTATTTTTT. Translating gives CASSFGAYTRELFF.

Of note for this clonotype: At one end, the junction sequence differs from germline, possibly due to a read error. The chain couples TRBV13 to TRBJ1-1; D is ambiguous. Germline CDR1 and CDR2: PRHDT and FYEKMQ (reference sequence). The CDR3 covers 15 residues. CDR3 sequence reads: CASSFMVRRNTEAVF. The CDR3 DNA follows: TGTGCCAGCAGTTTCATGGTGCGGAGGAACACTGAAGCTGTCTTT.

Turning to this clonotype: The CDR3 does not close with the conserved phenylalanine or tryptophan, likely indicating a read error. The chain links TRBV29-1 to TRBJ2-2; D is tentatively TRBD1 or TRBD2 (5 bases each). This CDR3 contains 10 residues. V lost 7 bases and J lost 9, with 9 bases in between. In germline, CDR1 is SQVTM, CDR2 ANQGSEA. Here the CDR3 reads CSAGQRELFL. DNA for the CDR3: TGCAGCGCGGGGCAGAGGGAGCTGTTTCTT.

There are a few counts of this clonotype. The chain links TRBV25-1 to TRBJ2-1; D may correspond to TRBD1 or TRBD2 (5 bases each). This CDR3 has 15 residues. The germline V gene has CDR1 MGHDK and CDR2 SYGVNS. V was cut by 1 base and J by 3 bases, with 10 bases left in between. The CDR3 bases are TGTGCCAGCAGTGAATGGCGTGGGGGCTACAATGAGCAGTTCTTC. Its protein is CASSEWRGGYNEQFF.

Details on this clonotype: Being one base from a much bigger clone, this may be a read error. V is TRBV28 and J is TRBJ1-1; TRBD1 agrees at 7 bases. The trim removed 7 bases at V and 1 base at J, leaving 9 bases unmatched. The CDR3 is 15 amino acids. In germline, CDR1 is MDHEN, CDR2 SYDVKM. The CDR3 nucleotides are TGTGCCAGCACCCCGGTCGACAGGGAGAACACTGAAGCTTTCTTT. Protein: CASTPVDRENTEAFF.

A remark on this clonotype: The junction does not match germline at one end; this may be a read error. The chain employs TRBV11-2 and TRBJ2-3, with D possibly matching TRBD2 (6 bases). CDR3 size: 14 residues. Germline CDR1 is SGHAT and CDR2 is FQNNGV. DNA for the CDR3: TGTGCCGGAGGGGCACGGGAGCCCGCGCATACGCAGTATTTC. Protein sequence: CAGGAREPAHTQYF. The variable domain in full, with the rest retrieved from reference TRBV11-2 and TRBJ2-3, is EAGVAQSPRYKIIEKRQSVAFWCNPISGHATLYWYQQILGQGPKLLIQFQNNGVVDDSQLPKDRFSAERLKGVDSTLKIQPAKLEDSAVYLCAGGAREPAHTQYFGPGTRLTVL.

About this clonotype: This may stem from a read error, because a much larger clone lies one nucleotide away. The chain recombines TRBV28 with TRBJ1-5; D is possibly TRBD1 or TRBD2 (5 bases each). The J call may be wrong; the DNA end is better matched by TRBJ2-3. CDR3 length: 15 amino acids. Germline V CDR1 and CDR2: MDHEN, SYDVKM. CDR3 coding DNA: TGTGCCAGCAGTTCTCCCAGGGAGAGCAATCAGCCCCAGTATTTT. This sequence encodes CASSSPRESNQPQYF.

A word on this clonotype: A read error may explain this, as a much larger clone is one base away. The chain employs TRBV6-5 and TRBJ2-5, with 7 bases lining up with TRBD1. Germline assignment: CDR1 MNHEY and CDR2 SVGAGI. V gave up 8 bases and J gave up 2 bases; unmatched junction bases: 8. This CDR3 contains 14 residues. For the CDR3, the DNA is TGTGCCAGCGGCCAGGACAGGAGGCAAGAGACCCAGTACTTC. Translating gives CASGQDRRQETQYF.

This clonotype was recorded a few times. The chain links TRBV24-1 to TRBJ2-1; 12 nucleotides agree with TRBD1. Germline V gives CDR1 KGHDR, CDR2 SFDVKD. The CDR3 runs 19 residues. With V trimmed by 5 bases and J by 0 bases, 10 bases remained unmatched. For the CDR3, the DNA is TGTGCCACCAGTGGCCCGGGACAGGGGGCTTTAAGCTCCTACAATGAGCAGTTCTTC. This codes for CATSGPGQGALSSYNEQFF.

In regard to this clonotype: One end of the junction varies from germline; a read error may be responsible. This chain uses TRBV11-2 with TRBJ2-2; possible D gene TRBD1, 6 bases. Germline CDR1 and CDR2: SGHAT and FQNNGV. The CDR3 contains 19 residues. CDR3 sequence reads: CANRLDRGGVRPNTGELFF. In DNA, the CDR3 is TGTGCCAACAGATTAGATCGAGGGGGAGTGCGCCCGAACACCGGGGAGCTATTTTTT.

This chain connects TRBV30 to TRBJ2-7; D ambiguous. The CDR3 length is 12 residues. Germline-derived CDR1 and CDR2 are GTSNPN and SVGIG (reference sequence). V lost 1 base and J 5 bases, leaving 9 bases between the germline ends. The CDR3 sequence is CAWSGYIDEQYF. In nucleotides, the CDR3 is TGTGCCTGGAGTGGTTACATCGACGAGCAGTACTTC.